This T cell receptor beta chain was identified in a study of OX40 agonist ivuxolimab in advanced cancers. Study-wide points: There were, on average, more expanded clones in CD8+ T cells than in CD4+. Both blood CD4+ and CD8+ T cells showed clonal growth by week 6 at 0.1 to 3.0 mg/kg. Among the nonresponders, some also had low normalized T-cell clonal expansion. Still undetermined is the antigen specificity of the expanded peripheral T cells.

A note on this clone: What it binds is not known.

Libraries were prepared by immunoSEQ multiplex PCR; TCRdb keeps only in-frame clonotypes and omits some of them. Among 40,000 to 50,000 clones listed, 80% to 90% were seen once. Trimming removed 4 bases at V and 7 bases at J, with 20 bases between. Germline-derived CDR1 and CDR2 are SGHTA and FQGNSA. The CDR3 length is 15 residues. The source material was CD4+ or CD8+ T cells sorted from blood, sampled in a trial of the OX40 agonist ivuxolimab. The source of this sequence is an adult with an advanced solid tumor such as melanoma, head and neck, liver or kidney cancer. The chain employs TRBV7-2 and TRBJ2-7; D unresolved. In DNA, the CDR3 is TGTGCCAGCAGCTCAGTCTGGAATCAGTGGGGAGAGCAGTACTTC. It specifies CASSSVWNQWGEQYF. The full variable domain, completed using reference TRBV7-2 and TRBJ2-7, is GAGVSQSPSNKVTEKGKDVELRCDPISGHTALYWYRQSLGQGLEFLIYFQGNSAPDKSGLPSDRFSAERTGGSVSTLTIQRTQQEDSAVYLCASSSVWNQWGEQYFGPGTRLTVT.